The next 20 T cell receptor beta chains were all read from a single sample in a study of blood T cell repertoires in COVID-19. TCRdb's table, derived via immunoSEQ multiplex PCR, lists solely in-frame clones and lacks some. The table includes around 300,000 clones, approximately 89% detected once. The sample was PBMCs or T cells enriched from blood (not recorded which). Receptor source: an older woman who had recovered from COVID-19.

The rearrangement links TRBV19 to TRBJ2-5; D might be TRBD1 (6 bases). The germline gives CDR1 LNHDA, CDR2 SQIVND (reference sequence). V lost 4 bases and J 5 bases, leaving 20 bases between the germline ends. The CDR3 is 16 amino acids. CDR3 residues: CASSKRPGRGGETQYF. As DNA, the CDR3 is TGTGCCAGTAGTAAGCGTCCCGGCAGGGGTGGCGAGACCCAGTACTTC.

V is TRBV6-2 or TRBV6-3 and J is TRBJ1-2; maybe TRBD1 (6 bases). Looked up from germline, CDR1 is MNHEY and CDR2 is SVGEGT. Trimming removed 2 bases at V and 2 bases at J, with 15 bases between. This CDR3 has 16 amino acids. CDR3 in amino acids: CASSYVRGTVNYGYTF. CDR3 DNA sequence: TGTGCCAGCAGTTACGTAAGGGGGACCGTAAACTATGGCTACACCTTC.

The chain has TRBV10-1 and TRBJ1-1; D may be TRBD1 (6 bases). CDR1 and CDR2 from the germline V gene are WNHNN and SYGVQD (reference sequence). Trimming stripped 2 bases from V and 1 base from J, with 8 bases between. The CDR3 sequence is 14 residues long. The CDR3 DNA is TGCGCCAGCAGTGAGAGGGGGAAGAACACTGAAGCTTTCTTT. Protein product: CASSERGKNTEAFF.

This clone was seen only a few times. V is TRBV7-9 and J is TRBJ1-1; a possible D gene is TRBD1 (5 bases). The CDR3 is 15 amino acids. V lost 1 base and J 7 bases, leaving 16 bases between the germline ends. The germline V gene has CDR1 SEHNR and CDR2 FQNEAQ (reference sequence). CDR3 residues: CASSLEPTGPLEAFF. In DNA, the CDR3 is TGTGCCAGCAGCTTAGAACCAACAGGTCCCCTTGAAGCTTTCTTT.

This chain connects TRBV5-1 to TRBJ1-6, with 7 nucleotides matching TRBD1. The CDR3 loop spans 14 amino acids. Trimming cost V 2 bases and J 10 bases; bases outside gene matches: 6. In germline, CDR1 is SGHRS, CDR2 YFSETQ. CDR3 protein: CASSFDRARSPLHF. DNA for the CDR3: TGCGCCAGCAGCTTTGACAGGGCAAGGTCACCCCTCCACTTT.

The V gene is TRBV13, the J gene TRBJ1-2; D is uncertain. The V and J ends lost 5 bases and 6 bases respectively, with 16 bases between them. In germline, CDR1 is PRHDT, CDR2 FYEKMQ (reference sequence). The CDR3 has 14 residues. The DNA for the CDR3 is TGTGCCAGCAGCCTCATGGGCAGTCACCATGGCTACACCTTC. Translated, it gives CASSLMGSHHGYTF.

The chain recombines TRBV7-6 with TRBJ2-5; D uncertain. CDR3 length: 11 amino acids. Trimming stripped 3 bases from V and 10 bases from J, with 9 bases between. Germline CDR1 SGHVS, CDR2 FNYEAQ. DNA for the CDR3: TGTGCCAGCAGCTTTGACTCCGACCAGTACTTC. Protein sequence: CASSFDSDQYF.

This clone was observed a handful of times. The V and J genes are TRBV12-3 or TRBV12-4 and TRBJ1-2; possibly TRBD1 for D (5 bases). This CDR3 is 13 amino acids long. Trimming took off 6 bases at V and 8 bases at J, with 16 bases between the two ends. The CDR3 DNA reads TGTGCCAGCAGACCCGGTGCGGGGGGGGGCTACACCTTC. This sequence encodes CASRPGAGGGYTF.

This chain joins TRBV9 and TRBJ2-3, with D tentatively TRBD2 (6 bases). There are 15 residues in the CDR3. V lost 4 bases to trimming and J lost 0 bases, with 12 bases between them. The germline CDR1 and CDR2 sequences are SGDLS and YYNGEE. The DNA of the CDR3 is TGTGCCAGCAGCCCGGGACTGGCAAGCACAGATACGCAGTATTTT. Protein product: CASSPGLASTDTQYF.

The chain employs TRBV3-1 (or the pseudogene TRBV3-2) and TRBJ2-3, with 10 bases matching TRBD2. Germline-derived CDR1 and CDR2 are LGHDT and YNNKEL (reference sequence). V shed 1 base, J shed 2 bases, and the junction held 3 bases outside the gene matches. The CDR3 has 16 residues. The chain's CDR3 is CASSQGTSGYTDTQYF. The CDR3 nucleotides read TGTGCCAGCAGCCAAGGGACTAGCGGATACACAGATACGCAGTATTTT.

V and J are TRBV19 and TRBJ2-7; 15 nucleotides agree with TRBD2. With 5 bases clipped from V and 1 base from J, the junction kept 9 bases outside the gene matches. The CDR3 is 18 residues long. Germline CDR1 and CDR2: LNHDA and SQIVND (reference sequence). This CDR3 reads CASSVGTSGRPTSYEQYF. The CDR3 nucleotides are TGTGCCAGTAGTGTCGGGACTAGCGGGAGGCCTACGTCCTACGAGCAGTACTTC.

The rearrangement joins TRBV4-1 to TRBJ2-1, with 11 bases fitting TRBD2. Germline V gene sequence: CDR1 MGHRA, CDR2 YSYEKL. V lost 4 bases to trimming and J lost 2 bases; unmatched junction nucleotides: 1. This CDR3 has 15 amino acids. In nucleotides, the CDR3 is TGCGCCAGCAGCCTTAGCGGGGGGGCCTACAATGAGCAGTTCTTC. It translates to CASSLSGGAYNEQFF.

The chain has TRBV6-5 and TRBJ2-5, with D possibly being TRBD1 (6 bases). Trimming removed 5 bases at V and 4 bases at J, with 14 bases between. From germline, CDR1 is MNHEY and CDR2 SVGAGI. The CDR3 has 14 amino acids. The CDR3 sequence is CASSPQGLLETQYF. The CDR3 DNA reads TGTGCCAGCAGTCCACAGGGATTGTTAGAGACCCAGTACTTC.

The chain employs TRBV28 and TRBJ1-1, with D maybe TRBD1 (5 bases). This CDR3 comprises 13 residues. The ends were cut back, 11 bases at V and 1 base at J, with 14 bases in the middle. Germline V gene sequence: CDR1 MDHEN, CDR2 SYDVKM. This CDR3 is CASIVGPNTEAFF. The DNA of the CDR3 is TGTGCCTCCATTGTGGGGCCGAACACTGAAGCTTTCTTT.

The CDR3 spells CASSRGEGNEQYF. CDR3 DNA: TGTGCCAGCAGCCGAGGTGAGGGAAACGAGCAGTACTTC. The chain employs TRBV6-5 and TRBJ2-7; a possible D gene is TRBD2 (5 bases). Trimming cost V 6 bases and J 5 bases, with 14 bases left between them. This CDR3 has 13 residues. Germline V CDR1 and CDR2: MNHEY, SVGAGI.

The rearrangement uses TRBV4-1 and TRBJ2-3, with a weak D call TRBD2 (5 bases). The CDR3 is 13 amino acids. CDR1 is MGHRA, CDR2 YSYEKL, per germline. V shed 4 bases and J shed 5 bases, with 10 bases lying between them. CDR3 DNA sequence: TGCGCCAGCAGCCTCGGGGAGCTAGATACGCAGTATTTT. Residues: CASSLGELDTQYF.

CDR3 sequence (DNA): TGCGCCAGCAGGGAGCGAACGAACACCGGGGAGCTGTTTTTT. Translation: CASRERTNTGELFF. The chain employs TRBV5-1 and TRBJ2-2; D unresolved. Germline assignment: CDR1 SGHRS and CDR2 YFSETQ. The ends were cut back, 5 bases at V and 0 bases at J, with 8 bases in the middle. CDR3 length: 14 residues.

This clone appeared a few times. The CDR3 region has the DNA TGCGCCAGCAGCGAACTAGCGGGAGGCTACGGCGAGCAGTACTTC. As protein: CASSELAGGYGEQYF. The chain links TRBV10-1 to TRBJ2-7, with 12 bases fitting TRBD2. The CDR3 is 15 amino acids. The V gene end was trimmed by 6 bases and the J gene end by 6 bases; junction bases not matched to a gene: 9. Germline CDR1 WNHNN, CDR2 SYGVQD (reference sequence).

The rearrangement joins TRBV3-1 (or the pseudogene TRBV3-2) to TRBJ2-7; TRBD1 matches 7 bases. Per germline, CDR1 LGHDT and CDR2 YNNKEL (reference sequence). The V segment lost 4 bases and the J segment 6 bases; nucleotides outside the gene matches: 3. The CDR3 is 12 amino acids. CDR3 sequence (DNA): TGTGCCAGCAGCCGTTCAGGGGGCGAGCAGTACTTC. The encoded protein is CASSRSGGEQYF.

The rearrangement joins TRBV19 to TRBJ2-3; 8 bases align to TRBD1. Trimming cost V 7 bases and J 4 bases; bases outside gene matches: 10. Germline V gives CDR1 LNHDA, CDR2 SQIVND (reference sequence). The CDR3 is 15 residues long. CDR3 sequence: CASTPETGAADTQYF. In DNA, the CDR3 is TGTGCCAGTACTCCCGAGACAGGGGCTGCAGATACGCAGTATTTT.